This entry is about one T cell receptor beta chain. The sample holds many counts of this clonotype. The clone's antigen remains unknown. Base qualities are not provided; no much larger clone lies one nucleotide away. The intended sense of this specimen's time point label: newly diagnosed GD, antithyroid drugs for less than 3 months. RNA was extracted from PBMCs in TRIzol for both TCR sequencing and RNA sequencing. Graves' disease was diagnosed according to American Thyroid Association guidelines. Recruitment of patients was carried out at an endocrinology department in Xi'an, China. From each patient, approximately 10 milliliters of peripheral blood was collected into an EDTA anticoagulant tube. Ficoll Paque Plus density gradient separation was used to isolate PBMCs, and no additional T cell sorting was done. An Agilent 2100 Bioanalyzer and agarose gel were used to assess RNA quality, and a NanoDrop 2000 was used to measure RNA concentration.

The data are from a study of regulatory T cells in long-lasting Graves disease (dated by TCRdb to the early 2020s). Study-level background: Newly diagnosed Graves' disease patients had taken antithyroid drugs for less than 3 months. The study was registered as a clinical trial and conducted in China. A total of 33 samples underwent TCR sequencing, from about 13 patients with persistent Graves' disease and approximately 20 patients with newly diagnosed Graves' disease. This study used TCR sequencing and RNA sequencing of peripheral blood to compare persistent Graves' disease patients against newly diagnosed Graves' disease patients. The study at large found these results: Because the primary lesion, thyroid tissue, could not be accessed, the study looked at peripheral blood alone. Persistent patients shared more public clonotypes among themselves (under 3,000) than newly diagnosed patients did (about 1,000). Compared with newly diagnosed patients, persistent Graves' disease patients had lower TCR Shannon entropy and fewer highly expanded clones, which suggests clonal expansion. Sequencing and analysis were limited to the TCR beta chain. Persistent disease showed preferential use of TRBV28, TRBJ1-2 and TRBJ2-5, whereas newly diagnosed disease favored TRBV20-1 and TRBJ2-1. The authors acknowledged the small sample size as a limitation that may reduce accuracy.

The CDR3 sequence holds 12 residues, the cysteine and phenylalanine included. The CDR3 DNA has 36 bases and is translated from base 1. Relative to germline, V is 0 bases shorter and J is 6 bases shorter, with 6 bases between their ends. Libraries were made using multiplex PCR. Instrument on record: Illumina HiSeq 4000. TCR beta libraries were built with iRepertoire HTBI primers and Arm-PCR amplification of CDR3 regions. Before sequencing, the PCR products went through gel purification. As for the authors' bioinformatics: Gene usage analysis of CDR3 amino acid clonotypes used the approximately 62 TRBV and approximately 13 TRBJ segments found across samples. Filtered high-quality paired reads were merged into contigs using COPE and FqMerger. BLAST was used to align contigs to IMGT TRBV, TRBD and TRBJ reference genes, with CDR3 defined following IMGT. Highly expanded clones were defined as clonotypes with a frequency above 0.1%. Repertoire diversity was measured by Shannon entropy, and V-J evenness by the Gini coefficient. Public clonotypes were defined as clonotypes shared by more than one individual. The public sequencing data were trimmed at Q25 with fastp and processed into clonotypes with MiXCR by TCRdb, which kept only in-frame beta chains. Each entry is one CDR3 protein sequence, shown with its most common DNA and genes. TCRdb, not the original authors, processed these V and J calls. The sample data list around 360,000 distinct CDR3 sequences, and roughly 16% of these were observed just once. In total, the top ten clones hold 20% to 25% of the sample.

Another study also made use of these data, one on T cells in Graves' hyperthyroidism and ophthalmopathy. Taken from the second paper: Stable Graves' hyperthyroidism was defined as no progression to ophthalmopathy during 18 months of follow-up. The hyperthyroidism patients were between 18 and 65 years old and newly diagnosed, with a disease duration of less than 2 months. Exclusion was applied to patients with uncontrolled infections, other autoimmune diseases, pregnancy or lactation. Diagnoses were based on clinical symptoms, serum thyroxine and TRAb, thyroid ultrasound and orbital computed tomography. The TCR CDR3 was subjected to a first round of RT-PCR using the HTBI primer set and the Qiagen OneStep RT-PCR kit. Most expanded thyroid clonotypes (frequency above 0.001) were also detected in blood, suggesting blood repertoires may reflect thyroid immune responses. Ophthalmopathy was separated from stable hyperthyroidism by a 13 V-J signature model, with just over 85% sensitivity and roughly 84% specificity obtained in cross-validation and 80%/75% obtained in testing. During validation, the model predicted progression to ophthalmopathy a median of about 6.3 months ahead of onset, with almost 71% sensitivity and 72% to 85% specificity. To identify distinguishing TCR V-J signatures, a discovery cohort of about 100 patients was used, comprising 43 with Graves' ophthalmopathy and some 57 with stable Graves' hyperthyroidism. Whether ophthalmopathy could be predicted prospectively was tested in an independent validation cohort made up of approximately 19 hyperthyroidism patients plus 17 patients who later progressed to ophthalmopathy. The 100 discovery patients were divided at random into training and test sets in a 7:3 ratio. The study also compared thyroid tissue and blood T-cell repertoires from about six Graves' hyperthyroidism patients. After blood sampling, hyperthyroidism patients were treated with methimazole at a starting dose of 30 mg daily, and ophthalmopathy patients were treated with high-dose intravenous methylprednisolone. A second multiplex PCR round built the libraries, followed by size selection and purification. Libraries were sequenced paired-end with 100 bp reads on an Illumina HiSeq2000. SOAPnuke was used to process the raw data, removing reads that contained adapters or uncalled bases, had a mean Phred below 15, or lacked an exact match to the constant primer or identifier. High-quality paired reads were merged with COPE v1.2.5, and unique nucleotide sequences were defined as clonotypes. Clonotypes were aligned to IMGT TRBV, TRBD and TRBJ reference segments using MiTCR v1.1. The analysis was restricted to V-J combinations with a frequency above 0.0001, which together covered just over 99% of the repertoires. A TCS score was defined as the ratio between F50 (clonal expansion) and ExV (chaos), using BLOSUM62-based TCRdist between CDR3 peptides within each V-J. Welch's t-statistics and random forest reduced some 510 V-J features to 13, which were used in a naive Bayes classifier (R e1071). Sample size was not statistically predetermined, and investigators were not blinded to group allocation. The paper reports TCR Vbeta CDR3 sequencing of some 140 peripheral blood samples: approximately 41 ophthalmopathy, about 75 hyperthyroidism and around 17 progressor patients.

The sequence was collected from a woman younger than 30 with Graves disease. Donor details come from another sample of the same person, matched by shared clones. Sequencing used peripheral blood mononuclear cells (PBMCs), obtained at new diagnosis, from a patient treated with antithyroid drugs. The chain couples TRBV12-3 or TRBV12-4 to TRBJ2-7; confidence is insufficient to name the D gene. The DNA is TGTGCCAGCAGTTTAGCGGTCCTCGAGCAGTACTTC. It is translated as CASSLAVLEQYF.